This TCR beta chain was identified during a study (dated by TCRdb to about 2015). About the study as a whole: The study tested whether tumor-infiltrating Tregs in breast cancer are recruited from blood Tregs or converted in situ from other CD4+ T cell subsets.

Library prep was done by multiplex PCR. Sequencing used an Ion Torrent PGM. For the approximately 23-patient analysis, adaptor-ligated barcode primers were used to amplify TRBV12-4/TRBJ1-2 clonotypes. TRBV12-4/TRBJ1-2 amplicons from the approximately 24-patient cohort were sequenced on the Ion Personal Genome Machine system. In the original analysis: Sequencing data were pooled across the five patients for each of nine subset-tissue groups and compared by unsupervised clustering of TCR gene usage. The Morisita-Horn index was used to calculate repertoire similarity, with shared sequences weighted by how much each contributed to each repertoire. Starting from the raw public reads, TCRdb applied fastp trimming at Q25, assembled clones with MiXCR and retained in-frame beta chains. Entries that share a CDR3 protein sequence are merged under the most common genes and DNA. In this record, the V and J calls reflect TCRdb's handling and not the investigators' own analysis. Present in this sample are 990 or so distinct CDR3 sequences, less than 3% of which were seen just once. Clones ranked in the top ten supply 30% to 35% of the sample.

The cysteine opens and the phenylalanine closes a CDR3 of 16 amino acids. Solely the CDR3 DNA is kept, with 48 bases framed from the first base. CD4+CD25+CD127-/low cells were isolated as Tregs. In a bigger cohort of 23 breast cancer patients, the researchers sequenced just a single TRBV12-4/TRBJ1-2 rearrangement in tumor Tregs as well as in blood Treg, naive and memory CD4+ cells. Ficoll density gradient centrifugation was used to isolate mononuclear cells from lymph nodes or from approximately 50 ml of peripheral blood. A purity exceeding 90% was confirmed by FACS for the sorted cell populations. This clonotype is considered medium-sized (0.01 to 0.1%). Its antigen is still unknown. At one boundary the junction diverges from the germline segment, which might be a read error. Broader findings and caveats from the paper: Rather than covering whole repertoires, validation in the larger cohort was restricted to a single TCR beta V-J rearrangement. Among about 21 patients, about 12% of tumor Treg TRBV12-4/TRBJ1-2 sequences were shared with naive CD4+ cells, versus under 2.3% with blood Tregs or memory cells. Tumor memory CD4+ T cell TCR gene usage was found to cluster with blood and lymph node memory CD4+ cells and with lymph node naive CD4+ cells. The greatest overlap of tumor-infiltrating Treg TCR alpha and beta sequences was with tumor naive CD4+ T cells, followed next by blood naive CD4+ T cells.

The TCR comes from a female donor with breast cancer. The rearranged chain carries TRBV12-3 or TRBV12-4 and TRBJ1-2; TRBD1 is a weak D gene call, 6 bases matching. What was sequenced was Tregs sorted from blood. The CDR3 protein: CTSRKRSGTPVYGYTF. In nucleotides, the sequence is TGTACCAGCAGAAAGAGATCCGGGACACCAGTCTATGGCTACACCTTC.